The 31 T cell receptor beta chains below all came from one sample that was sequenced in a study of regulatory T cells in long-lasting Graves disease. Through Arm-PCR of CDR3 regions and iRepertoire HTBI primers, TCR beta libraries were built. TCRdb itself ran the multiplex PCR reads through MiXCR, one entry per CDR3 protein. The sample has about 350,000 distinct CDR3 sequences; about a sixth are singletons. The time point: newly diagnosed GD, antithyroid drugs for less than 3 months. With RNA extracted from PBMCs as input, the TCR library was made. This same sample was also part of a study on T cells in Graves' hyperthyroidism and ophthalmopathy.

The sample was peripheral blood mononuclear cells (PBMCs), taken at new diagnosis, from a patient treated with antithyroid drugs. The receptors here all came from a man aged 40-49 years with Graves disease.

This clonotype was seen at least ten times. The gene calls are TRBV18 and TRBJ2-7; TRBD2 agrees at 10 bases. The length of the CDR3 is 15 residues. V gave up 0 bases and J gave up 4 bases; unmatched junction bases: 3. Germline CDR1 reads KGHSH; CDR2 reads LQKENI. CDR3 DNA: TGTGCCAGCTCACCACCCTTAGCGGGGGGTTACGAGCAGTACTTC. It codes for CASSPPLAGGYEQYF.

Only a few counts were recorded for this clonotype. This sequence joins TRBV9 and TRBJ1-6, with a weak D call TRBD1 (5 bases). The CDR3 is 13 residues long. V was trimmed by 7 bases and J by 7 bases, leaving 12 bases between them. In germline, CDR1 is SGDLS, CDR2 YYNGEE. Here the CDR3 reads CASGAQMNSPLHF. As DNA, the CDR3 is TGTGCCAGCGGGGCACAGATGAATTCACCCCTCCACTTT.

This clonotype was picked up many times. The V gene is TRBV2, the J gene TRBJ2-7; TRBD1 might be the D (6 bases). The V end lost 6 bases, the J end lost 3 bases, and 15 bases lay between the germline ends. The CDR3 length is 14 residues. Germline V gene lookup returns CDR1 SNHLY and CDR2 FYNNEI. The DNA of the CDR3 is TGTGCCAGCAGGGCTGGACAGCTTCTCTACGAGCAGTACTTC. This sequence encodes CASRAGQLLYEQYF. The full variable domain, with the rest looked up from reference TRBV2 and TRBJ2-7, is EPEVTQTPSHQVTQMGQEVILRCVPISNHLYFYWYRQILGQKVEFLVSFYNNEISEKSEIFDDQFSVERPDGSNFTLKIRSTKLEDSAMYFCASRAGQLLYEQYFGPGTRLTVT.

Ten or more counts support this clonotype. The V gene is TRBV20-1, the J gene TRBJ2-7; D is undetermined. CDR1 is DFQATT and CDR2 is SNEGSKA in the germline V gene (reference sequence). The CDR3 totals 12 residues. The CDR3 is CSCTAKTYEQYF. The CDR3 DNA reads TGCAGCTGTACAGCGAAAACCTACGAGCAGTACTTC.

In this sample, this clonotype turned up many times. The chain is built from TRBV11-1 and TRBJ1-1; D is uncertain. V was trimmed by 2 bases and J by 6 bases, leaving 13 bases between them. CDR3 length: 14 residues. The germline V gene encodes CDR1 SGHAT and CDR2 FQDESV (reference sequence). CDR3 protein: CASSLIGKNAEAFF. The CDR3, as DNA: TGTGCCAGCAGCTTAATCGGGAAAAACGCTGAAGCTTTCTTT.

In this sample, this clonotype turned up many times. V is TRBV6-1 and J is TRBJ1-4, with TRBD1 matching 7 bases. The CDR3 length is 15 residues. V lost 7 bases and J lost 8; bases outside the gene matches: 13. CDR1 and CDR2 from the germline V gene are MNHNS and SASEGT. CDR3 DNA: TGTGCCAGCAACCCTTTGGGCAGGGGGTCCGAAAAACTGTTTTTT. This encodes CASNPLGRGSEKLFF.

This clonotype was detected ten times or more. V gene TRBV5-4 combines with J gene TRBJ2-7, with D tentatively TRBD1 (6 bases). The CDR3 contains 14 residues. Germline V CDR1 and CDR2: SGHNT, YYREEE (reference sequence). Trimming removed 2 bases at V and 3 bases at J, with 12 bases between. CDR3 protein: CASSLPGQNYEQYF. The CDR3 nucleotides are TGTGCCAGCAGCTTACCCGGACAGAACTACGAGCAGTACTTC.

This chain links TRBV15 with TRBJ1-5; tentatively, D is TRBD1 (6 bases). There are 15 residues in the CDR3. The ends were cut back, 8 bases at V and 4 bases at J, with 18 bases in the middle. Germline CDR1 is LNHNV and CDR2 is YYDKDF (reference sequence). CDR3 DNA sequence: TGTGCCACCCGTTTGTCAGGGGATGGGAATCAGCCCCAGCATTTT. It yields the protein CATRLSGDGNQPQHF.

V is TRBV29-1 and J is TRBJ2-1; D is perhaps TRBD1 (5 bases). V shed 7 bases and J shed 0 bases, with 10 bases lying between them. The CDR3 totals 13 residues. Germline-derived CDR1 and CDR2 are SQVTM and ANQGSEA. The CDR3 here is CSADSNSYNEQFF. CDR3 DNA: TGCAGCGCCGACAGCAACTCCTACAATGAGCAGTTCTTC.

The chain carries TRBV7-2 and TRBJ2-1, with unresolved D. The CDR3 is 14 amino acids. The V end lost 1 base, the J end lost 4 bases, and 8 bases lay between the germline ends. Per germline, CDR1 SGHTA and CDR2 FQGNSA. The CDR3 DNA follows: TGTACCAGCAGCTTAGAGCTCTCATACAATGAGCAGTTCTTC. The encoded protein is CTSSLELSYNEQFF.

This clonotype was seen at least ten times. This rearrangement joins TRBV2 to TRBJ2-7; possibly TRBD1 for D (6 bases). Germline lookup yields CDR1 SNHLY and CDR2 FYNNEI. The CDR3 runs to 11 residues. V lost 7 bases and J 6 bases, leaving 10 bases between the germline ends. CDR3 DNA: TGTGCCAGCATACAGGGCAGCGAGCAGTACTTC. It translates to CASIQGSEQYF.

This clonotype was recorded at least ten times. The J gene is TRBJ1-1, the V gene TRBV20-1, with TRBD1 matching 9 bases. V dropped 3 bases and J dropped 4; count of bases not matched to a gene: 9. CDR1 is DFQATT, CDR2 SNEGSKA, per germline (reference sequence). The CDR3 spans 15 residues. The CDR3 DNA reads as TGCAGTGCTAGGGCTATCGGACAGGGGCTCACTGAAGCTTTCTTT. Translated, it gives CSARAIGQGLTEAFF.

At least ten counts were recorded for this clonotype. This sequence joins TRBV5-1 and TRBJ2-2; maybe TRBD1 (6 bases). This CDR3 has 18 amino acids. V shed 4 bases and J shed 5 bases, with 24 bases lying between them. Germline V CDR1 and CDR2: SGHRS, YFSETQ. The CDR3 region is CASSRMEGGRGVTGELFF. In DNA form, the CDR3 reads TGCGCCAGCAGCCGGATGGAAGGTGGCAGGGGCGTGACCGGGGAGCTGTTTTTT.

This clonotype has only one observation. The chain links TRBV28 to TRBJ2-3; 16 positions match TRBD2. Trimming cost V 2 bases and J 4 bases; bases outside gene matches: 3. The CDR3 has 17 amino acids. From germline, CDR1 is MDHEN and CDR2 SYDVKM. The DNA of the CDR3 is TGTGCCAGCAGTTTAGGGACTAGCGGGGGGGCCGCAGATACGCAGTATTTT. Translated: CASSLGTSGGAADTQYF.

Many counts were recorded for this clonotype. The V and J genes are TRBV2 and TRBJ2-5; 10 nucleotides align to TRBD2. The V gene end was trimmed by 4 bases and the J gene end by 1 base; junction bases not matched to a gene: 6. Germline values: CDR1 SNHLY, CDR2 FYNNEI. This CDR3 contains 16 residues. For the CDR3, the DNA is TGTGCCAGCAGTGGGGCCCTAGCGGGGGTCCAAGAGACCCAGTACTTC. Protein: CASSGALAGVQETQYF.

J is TRBJ2-7 and V is TRBV12-3 or TRBV12-4, with D perhaps given as TRBD1 or TRBD2 (5 bases each). The CDR3 contains 16 residues. Between the trimmed V and J ends, which lost 3 bases and 2 bases, there was a span of 17 bases. The CDR3 protein is CASSFQSGTAAYEQYF. CDR3 DNA sequence: TGTGCCAGCAGTTTCCAGTCCGGGACGGCCGCCTACGAGCAGTACTTC.

The chain links TRBV11-3 to TRBJ1-1; the match to TRBD1 covers 10 bases. J gave up 4 bases and V 4 bases, and 6 bases lay outside the gene matches. This CDR3 is built from 15 residues. Germline V gives CDR1 SGHNT, CDR2 YENEEA. Here the CDR3 DNA reads TGTGCCAGCAGCTCTGGGACAGGGGATGTCACTGAAGCTTTCTTT. Protein: CASSSGTGDVTEAFF.

This clonotype was detected ten times or more. The rearrangement uses TRBV28 and TRBJ2-7; D is perhaps TRBD1 (6 bases). Deletions cut 3 bases from V and 2 bases from J, with 14 bases between. This CDR3 comprises 15 residues. Germline V lookup: CDR1 MDHEN, CDR2 SYDVKM. CDR3 sequence reads: CASSLVLQGTYEQYF. DNA for the CDR3: TGTGCCAGCAGTTTGGTGCTCCAGGGGACCTACGAGCAGTACTTC.

This clonotype was found many times. The chain couples TRBV30 to TRBJ1-4; 9 nucleotides agree with TRBD1. Trimming removed 1 base from V and 5 bases from J; junction bases left unmatched: 2. Germline V gene sequence: CDR1 GTSNPN, CDR2 SVGIG (reference sequence). The CDR3 is 14 residues long. The CDR3 is CAWSEGTGNEKLFF. DNA of the CDR3: TGTGCCTGGAGTGAAGGGACAGGGAATGAAAAACTGTTTTTT.

This clonotype was seen repeatedly, ten times or more. This chain connects TRBV12-3 or TRBV12-4 to TRBJ1-3, with 7 bases lining up with TRBD1. J was trimmed by 0 bases and V by 7 bases; bases with no gene match: 12. The CDR3 contains 17 residues. CDR3 DNA: TGTGCCAGCACATTGAGGAACAGGGGCCCCTCTGGAAACACCATATATTTT. It is translated as CASTLRNRGPSGNTIYF.

This clonotype was seen repeatedly, ten times or more. CDR3 nucleotides: TGTGCCAGCAGCCTACCGGGACTAGCGGGGGGGCCCAGTGAGCAGTTCTTC. Translating gives CASSLPGLAGGPSEQFF. The chain joins TRBV7-9 to TRBJ2-1, with TRBD2 matching 16 bases. The trim removed 5 bases at V and 9 bases at J, leaving 10 bases unmatched. Looked up from germline, CDR1 is SEHNR and CDR2 is FQNEAQ (reference sequence). The CDR3 is made up of 17 amino acids.

This clonotype came up many times. CDR3 region: CSAPDRGRDTGELFF. The CDR3 bases are TGCAGTGCGCCTGACAGGGGGCGGGATACCGGGGAGCTGTTTTTT. The gene calls are TRBV20-1 and TRBJ2-2, with TRBD1 matching over 10 bases. Germline loops: CDR1 DFQATT, CDR2 SNEGSKA (reference sequence). The CDR3 has 15 residues. V shed 6 bases and J 5 bases; nucleotides not matched to a gene: 9.

This clonotype was seen at least ten times. The chain employs TRBV7-2 and TRBJ2-7; TRBD2 matches at 10 bases. Germline CDR1 is SGHTA and CDR2 is FQGNSA. The CDR3 consists of 15 residues. Germline trimming cut 5 bases from V and 0 bases from J; bases unmatched to any gene: 4. CDR3 DNA: TGTGCCAGCAGCGTAAGCGGGGGGGACTCCTACGAGCAGTACTTC. Protein product: CASSVSGGDSYEQYF.

The sample holds many counts of this clonotype. The chain carries TRBV20-1 and TRBJ2-5; D tentatively reads TRBD1 or TRBD2 (6 bases each). Germline V gene sequence: CDR1 DFQATT, CDR2 SNEGSKA (reference sequence). V shed 5 bases and J shed 5 bases, with 21 bases lying between them. CDR3 length: 15 residues. CDR3 bases: TGCAGTGCTGACGCCCCTCGGGGGCCAGGGGAGACCCAGTACTTC. Translation: CSADAPRGPGETQYF.

This clonotype appeared many times. The V and J genes are TRBV7-8 and TRBJ2-7; 9 bases are a match to TRBD1. V was pared by 6 bases and J by 2 bases, with 14 bases of the junction left unmatched. Germline CDR1 and CDR2: SGHVS and FQNEAQ. CDR3 size: 17 residues. CDR3: CASRRKTGTGLPYEQYF. CDR3 in DNA: TGTGCCAGCAGACGCAAGACCGGGACAGGGTTGCCCTACGAGCAGTACTTC.

This clonotype showed up just once. The CDR3 end shows no conserved phenylalanine or tryptophan, and so a read error is likely. CDR3 sequence: CASTKTGGNTEAFS. CDR3 DNA sequence: TGTGCCAGCACTAAAACAGGGGGCAACACTGAAGCTTTCTCT. The V and J genes are TRBV28 and TRBJ1-1; 9 bases map to TRBD1. CDR1 and CDR2 (germline): MDHEN, SYDVKM. This CDR3 has 14 amino acids. The ends lost 7 bases at V and 2 bases at J; junction bases unmatched: 5.

There are many counts of this clonotype. A read error may account for a junction end that differs from germline. The chain uses TRBV5-1 and TRBJ2-7, with TRBD1 as a possible D gene (8 bases). Germline assignment: CDR1 SGHRS and CDR2 YFSETQ. This CDR3 spans 14 amino acids. Written as DNA, the CDR3 is TGTGCCAGCAGCGGGACAGGCGGCTCCTACGAGCAGTACTTC. Its translation is CASSGTGGSYEQYF.

The chain combines TRBV7-2 with TRBJ1-4; D is perhaps TRBD1 (5 bases). Germline V gives CDR1 SGHTA, CDR2 FQGNSA. The CDR3 has 12 amino acids. V was cut by 11 bases and J by 4 bases, with 11 bases left in between. The chain's CDR3 is CAVPGSNEKLFF. DNA for the CDR3: TGTGCCGTCCCAGGGAGTAATGAAAAACTGTTTTTT.

In its sample, this clonotype was seen once. A read error is the likely source, as a far larger clone sits one nucleotide away. The chain uses TRBV11-2 and TRBJ1-6; D unclear. CDR3 length: 14 amino acids. V gave up 6 bases and J gave up 7 bases, with 13 bases separating them. Germline CDR1 is SGHAT and CDR2 is FQNNGV. CDR3 sequence reads: CASRTPTPNSPLHF. Here the CDR3 DNA reads TGTGCCAGCAGAACACCTACGCCCAATTCACCCCTCCACTTT. Drawing the rest from reference TRBV11-2 and TRBJ1-6, the complete variable domain is EAGVAQSPRYKIIEKRQSVAFWCNPISGHATLYWYQQILGQGPKLLIQFQNNGVVDDSQLPKDRFSAERLKGVDSTLKIQPAKLEDSAVYLCASRTPTPNSPLHFGNGTRLTVT.

This clonotype occurred many times. The chain combines TRBV3-1 with TRBJ1-1; D gene ambiguous. The CDR3 runs to 14 residues. The germline V gene has CDR1 LGHDT and CDR2 YNNKEL (reference sequence). V was shortened by 4 bases and J by 5 bases, with 14 bases between the two germline ends. CDR3 sequence (DNA): TGTGCCAGCAGCCGTGTTGGGCCGGAGACTGAAGCTTTCTTT. Amino acid sequence: CASSRVGPETEAFF.

As for this clonotype: As the CDR3 is not closed by the conserved phenylalanine or tryptophan, this likely results from a read error. V usage is TRBV7-2 and J usage is TRBJ2-7; D is unresolved. The CDR3 totals 12 residues. From germline, CDR1 is SGHTA and CDR2 FQGNSA. V was clipped by 3 bases and J by 7 bases, with 10 bases between them. This chain's CDR3 is CASSFSWSEQYL. CDR3 nucleotide sequence: TGTGCCAGCAGCTTTTCTTGGAGTGAGCAGTACCTC.